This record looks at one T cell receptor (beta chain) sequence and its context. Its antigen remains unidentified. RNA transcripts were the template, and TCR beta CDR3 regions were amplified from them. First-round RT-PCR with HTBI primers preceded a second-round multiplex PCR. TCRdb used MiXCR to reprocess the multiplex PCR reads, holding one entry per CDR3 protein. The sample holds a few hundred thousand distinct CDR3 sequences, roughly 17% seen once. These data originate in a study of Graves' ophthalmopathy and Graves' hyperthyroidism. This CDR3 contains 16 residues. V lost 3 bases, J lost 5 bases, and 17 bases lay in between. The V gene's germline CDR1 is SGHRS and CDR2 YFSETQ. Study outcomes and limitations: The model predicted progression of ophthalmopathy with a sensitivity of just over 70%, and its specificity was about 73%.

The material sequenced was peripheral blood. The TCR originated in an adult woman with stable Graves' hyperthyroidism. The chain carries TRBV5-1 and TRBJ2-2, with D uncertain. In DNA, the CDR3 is TGCGCCAGCAGCTCCCCCGGGTCTGACCCTACCGGGGAGCTGTTTTTT. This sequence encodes CASSSPGSDPTGELFF.